The entry that follows covers one T cell receptor (beta chain) sequence. The antigen is not known. Unique molecular identifiers were added to individual cDNA molecules. MiXCR, run by TCRdb on the 5' RACE reads, gives a single entry per CDR3 protein. The sample gives approximately 69,000 distinct CDR3 sequences, roughly an eighth of which show up once; 4.5% to 7% is in the top ten. With 2 bases removed from V and 0 bases from J, the gap between germline ends came to 7 bases. Germline V gene lookup returns CDR1 GTSNPN and CDR2 SVGIG (reference sequence). The CDR3 is 13 residues long. The entry originates in a study of early T cells in non-severe SARS-CoV-2 infection. On the study more broadly: Sequencing of unsorted whole blood was done on bulk RNA, leaving chains unpaired.

Whole-study results and caveats: In VDJdb matching, anti-spike CD8 responses were favored while private and CD4 specificities went missing.

Here the sequenced sample was whole blood, taken at baseline. This TCR came from an adult who was a healthcare worker with PCR-confirmed SARS-CoV-2 infection or an uninfected control (not recorded which). This chain joins TRBV30 and TRBJ1-1; D is unclear. Here the CDR3 DNA reads TGTGCCTGGAGTCGGGGTATGAACACTGAAGCTTTCTTT. Translated: CAWSRGMNTEAFF.